Listed below are T cell receptor beta chains from one sample, sequenced in a study of shared clonotypes between healthy human individuals. The method was immunoSEQ multiplex PCR; TCRdb's version includes in-frame clones alone and lacks a portion of them. Of about 2.5 million clones detected, about 90% appear once; the ten largest clones hold about 0.41%. Sequenced material: naive CD4+ T cells from PBMCs. Every receptor here comes from a man between 18 and 29 years old in good health. Some clones in this sample may be carry-over from other donors' samples. Both conserved end residues are part of each CDR3. The D gene is left open where the match is weak. Where a row states a size, it is once, few, many or the class of an expanded clone; other rows omit it.

TRBJ2-7 | TRBV5-4 | TRBD2 | . | TGTGCCAGCAGCCCAGCCGGGACTAGCGGCTACGAGCAGTACTTC | CASSPAGTSGYEQYF
TRBJ2-2 | TRBV5-4 | TRBD2 | . | TGTGCCAGCAGGGGGAGGGAAACCGGCACCGGGGAGCTGTTTTTT | CASRGRETGTGELFF
TRBJ2-1 | TRBV4-1 | TRBD2 | . | TGCGCCAGCAGCCAAGAGGGAGCGGGAGCCTACAATGAGCAGTTCTTC | CASSQEGAGAYNEQFF
TRBJ1-3 | TRBV5-4 | . | once | TGTGCCAGCAGCACTGCGCAGGGAGCTGGAAACACCATATATTTT | CASSTAQGAGNTIYF
TRBJ2-7 | TRBV18 | . | . | TGTGCCAGCTCACCTTTCTCGCCTTTTACCGGCTACGAGCAGTACTTC | CASSPFSPFTGYEQYF
TRBJ1-4 | TRBV11-3 | . | . | TGTGCCAGCACCAGTGGTGGGGCGGATGAAAAACTGTTTTTT | CASTSGGADEKLFF
TRBJ1-5 | TRBV5-1 | . | . | TGCGCCAGCAGCTTGGTGCCCAGCAATCAGCCCCAGCATTTT | CASSLVPSNQPQHF
TRBJ1-3 | TRBV6-5 | . | . | TGTGCCAGCAGTTCCGGGACCACGGCTGGAAACACCATATATTTT | CASSSGTTAGNTIYF
TRBJ2-7 | TRBV2 | . | . | TGTGCCAGCAGGATAAACGGGGACGAGCAGTACTTC | CASRINGDEQYF
TRBJ2-3 | TRBV7-2 | TRBD2 | . | TGTGCCAGCAGCTTAGCCCAAGCGGGAGGCGGCCCAGATACGCAGTATTTT | CASSLAQAGGGPDTQYF
TRBJ1-5 | TRBV6-8 | . | . | TGTGCCAGCAGTTATGCAGCTTTCCAGCCCCAGCATTTT | CASSYAAFQPQHF
TRBJ1-3 | TRBV7-8 | . | . | TGTGCCAGCAGCCAGATCAACACCATATATTTT | CASSQINTIYF
TRBJ2-3 | TRBV4-1 | . | . | TGCGCCAGCAGCCAGGCCAGACTGGAGGATACGCAGTATTTT | CASSQARLEDTQYF
TRBJ2-5 | TRBV5-1 | . | . | TGCGCCAGCAGCGCCTCCGGGACGGCAGAAGAGACCCAGTACTTC | CASSASGTAEETQYF
TRBJ2-1 | TRBV10-3 | TRBD2 | . | TGTGCCATCAGTAACGGACTAGCGGGAGTCTTC | CAISNGLAGVF
TRBJ2-1 | TRBV6-1 | . | . | TGTGCCAGCAGTGGAGGGGTGTCCTACAATGAGCAGTTCTTC | CASSGGVSYNEQFF
TRBJ2-2 | TRBV11-3 | . | . | TGTGCCAGCAGCCGGGCCCACACCGGGGAGCTGTTTTTT | CASSRAHTGELFF
TRBJ2-7 | TRBV5-1 | TRBD2 | . | TGCGCCAGCAGCTTCGGCGGGACTAGCGGGAGCTACGAGCAGTACTTC | CASSFGGTSGSYEQYF
TRBJ2-3 | TRBV18 | . | . | TGTGCCAGCTCACCCTCCGGGACCCGAGGGCATACGCAGTATTTT | CASSPSGTRGHTQYF
TRBJ2-3 | TRBV5-1 | . | . | TGCGCCAGCAGCTTACAGGGTACGGATGGAACAGATACGCAGTATTTT | CASSLQGTDGTDTQYF
TRBJ2-1 | TRBV9 | TRBD2 | . | TGTGCCAGCAGCGTAGGGTTTGGACTAGCGGGATCGAATGAGCAGTTCTTC | CASSVGFGLAGSNEQFF
TRBJ1-2 | TRBV27 | . | . | TGTGCCAGCAGTTTATCTCGGTTTTCGGCCGCACAAGGCTACACCTTC | CASSLSRFSAAQGYTF
TRBJ2-3 | TRBV5-4 | TRBD2 | . | TGTGCCAGCAGCTTTCCTAGCGGGAGAAGTACAGATACGCAGTATTTT | CASSFPSGRSTDTQYF
TRBJ2-1 | TRBV14 | TRBD2 | . | TGTGCCAGCAGCCTGCCCTTACTAGCGGGAGCTCGCAATGAGCAGTTCTTC | CASSLPLLAGARNEQFF
TRBJ2-1 | TRBV5-6 | . | . | TGTGCCAGCAGCTTATCATGGCAACTCGAGCAGTTCTTC | CASSLSWQLEQFF
TRBJ1-5 | TRBV2 | TRBD1 | few | TGTGCCAGCAGCCGAGACAGGGGCCCTCAGCCCCAGCATTTT | CASSRDRGPQPQHF
TRBJ2-7 | TRBV5-1 | . | . | TGCGCCAGCAACCGGGACGGATCTTTCTACGAGCAGTACTTC | CASNRDGSFYEQYF
TRBJ2-1 | TRBV19 | TRBD2 | . | TGTGCCAGTAGTCCACGGACTAGCGGGAGCTCCTACAATGAGCAGTTCTTC | CASSPRTSGSSYNEQFF
TRBJ1-4 | TRBV28 | . | . | TGTGCCAGCAAACTGGGGGGGCTTTCCTTCGATGAGCCCAATGAAAAACTGTTTTTT | CASKLGGLSFDEPNEKLFF
TRBJ2-5 | TRBV30 | . | . | TGTGCCTGGAGGGACCAAGAGACCCAGTACTTC | CAWRDQETQYF
TRBJ2-1 | TRBV4-2 | TRBD2 | . | TGTGCCAGCAGCCAAGATCCTACTAAGACTAGCGGGATAACGTGGGACAATGAGCAGTTCTTC | CASSQDPTKTSGITWDNEQFF
TRBJ1-6 | TRBV4-1 | . | . | TGCGCCAGCAGCCCAAATGCTGTACCCCTTAATTCACCCCTCCACTTT | CASSPNAVPLNSPLHF
TRBJ2-5 | TRBV2 | . | . | TGTGCCAGCGGAGGCCCGGGGCCGAGAGAGACCCAGTACTTC | CASGGPGPRETQYF
TRBJ1-2 | TRBV27 | . | few | TGTGCCAGCAGTGGTGTGACCACCGGGCGGGGCTACACCTTC | CASSGVTTGRGYTF
TRBJ2-1 | TRBV27 | TRBD1 | . | TGTGCCAGCAAAGATACAGGGGATGAGCAGTTCTTC | CASKDTGDEQFF
TRBJ1-2 | TRBV6-6 | . | . | TGTGCCAGCAGTTACCTCAGGGACTTTGGCTACACCTTC | CASSYLRDFGYTF
TRBJ2-3 | TRBV27 | . | . | TGTGCCAGCAGTTTATCCCTGACCACAGATACGCAGTATTTT | CASSLSLTTDTQYF
TRBJ2-2 | TRBV30 | . | . | TGTGCCTGGAGTGTGGGGTCCGGGGAGCTGTTTTTT | CAWSVGSGELFF
TRBJ2-7 | TRBV7-9 | . | . | TGTGCCAGCAGCTTAGTGAGGGACGGGCCTAAGAACGAGCAGTACTTC | CASSLVRDGPKNEQYF
TRBJ2-5 | TRBV28 | . | . | TGTGCCAGCATGGGAATGTACCAAGAGACCCAGTACTTC | CASMGMYQETQYF
TRBJ1-2 | TRBV9 | . | . | TGTGCCAGCAGCGACCCCCAGGGCTACACCTTC | CASSDPQGYTF
TRBJ2-7 | TRBV28 | . | . | TGTGCCAGCAGCCGGGGCGGGGCCCTTTACGAGCAGTACTTC | CASSRGGALYEQYF
TRBJ2-3 | TRBV28 | . | . | TGTGCCAGCAGTTTATGGGGCAGGGCTAGCACAGATACGCAGTATTTT | CASSLWGRASTDTQYF
TRBJ2-7 | TRBV19 | . | . | TGTGCCAGTAGTATAATCCCGGGACGCTACGAGCAGTACTTC | CASSIIPGRYEQYF
TRBJ2-5 | TRBV9 | TRBD2 | . | TGTGCCAGCAGCGTGACTAGCGGGATCCAAGAGACCCAGTACTTC | CASSVTSGIQETQYF